Shown below are 24 T cell receptor beta chains from a single sample sequenced in a study of shared clonotypes between healthy human individuals. TCRdb's table, derived via immunoSEQ multiplex PCR, lists solely in-frame clones and lacks some. The sample lists about 980,000 clones, 76% occurring once. Sequenced: memory CD4+ T cells sorted from blood. Subset indicated: CD45RA-negative fraction. Source of these receptors: a man younger than 35 in good health.

As DNA, the CDR3 is TGTGCCAGCAGTGGGTATCATGGCTCCTACGAGCAGTACTTC. Translating gives CASSGYHGSYEQYF. The rearrangement uses TRBV6-1 and TRBJ2-7; D gene uncertain. CDR1 and CDR2 (germline): MNHNS, SASEGT. This CDR3 is built from 14 residues. V gave up 4 bases and J gave up 0 bases, with 10 bases separating them.

To note about this clone: At one end, the junction sequence differs from germline, possibly due to a read error. The chain recombines TRBV7-2 with TRBJ1-2, with D unresolved. CDR1 and CDR2 from the germline V gene are SGHTA and FQGNSA. The CDR3 contains 14 residues. CDR3 in DNA: TGTGCCAGCAGCTTGGGTCTGTCTGATGGCCACGCGGATTTC. This codes for CASSLGLSDGHADF.

The chain uses TRBV19 and TRBJ1-2; 8 bases match TRBD1. V lost 9 bases and J lost 8; bases outside the gene matches: 11. The CDR3 extends over 13 amino acids. Germline V gene sequence: CDR1 LNHDA, CDR2 SQIVND (reference sequence). CDR3 loop: CASQRQGTWGYTF. CDR3 sequence (DNA): TGTGCCAGCCAGAGACAGGGGACATGGGGCTACACCTTC.

The V and J genes are TRBV7-2 and TRBJ1-1; no clear D gene. Germline CDR1 SGHTA, CDR2 FQGNSA. The CDR3 covers 16 residues. V lost 2 bases and J lost 1, with 14 bases in between. The CDR3 DNA reads TGTGCCAGCAGCTTATCCTGGGTAGCGACGAACACTGAAGCTTTCTTT. Its protein is CASSLSWVATNTEAFF.

CDR3 in amino acids: CASSMRTGGSTGELFF. The CDR3 coding sequence is TGTGCCAGTAGTATGAGGACAGGGGGAAGCACCGGGGAGCTGTTTTTT. The chain employs TRBV19 and TRBJ2-2, with 10 nucleotides matching TRBD1. Germline CDR1 reads LNHDA; CDR2 reads SQIVND (reference sequence). The CDR3 extends over 16 amino acids. The J segment lost 4 bases and the V segment lost 3 bases, leaving 5 bases of the junction unmatched.

The sample holds a few counts of this clone. The gene calls are TRBV9 and TRBJ1-2; maybe TRBD1 (5 bases). The germline V and J ends were trimmed by 3 bases and 6 bases, with 15 bases remaining between them. The germline V gene encodes CDR1 SGDLS and CDR2 YYNGEE. CDR3 size: 14 residues. CDR3 region: CASSAGLRVHGYTF. In nucleotides, the CDR3 is TGTGCCAGCAGCGCAGGGTTGCGAGTACATGGCTACACCTTC.

The chain combines TRBV27 with TRBJ1-4, with TRBD1 matching over 9 bases. Losses at the gene ends were 4 bases for V and 8 bases for J; bases not matched to a gene: 5. Germline V gives CDR1 MNHEY, CDR2 SMNVEV (reference sequence). CDR3 length: 14 amino acids. CDR3 sequence (DNA): TGTGCCAGCAGTTCGGGACAGGGAAACGAAAAACTGTTTTTT. Translating gives CASSSGQGNEKLFF. Supplemented by reference TRBV27 and TRBJ1-4, the full variable domain reads EAQVTQNPRYLITVTGKKLTVTCSQNMNHEYMSWYRQDPGLGLRQIYYSMNVEVTDKGDVPEGYKVSRKEKRNFPLILESPSPNQTSLYFCASSSGQGNEKLFFGSGTQLSVL.

The CDR3 region has the DNA TGTGCCTGGAGTGGGCGGTTGGGTGAAAAACTGTTTTTT. Amino acid sequence: CAWSGRLGEKLFF. This sequence joins TRBV30 and TRBJ1-4; D unclear. There are 13 residues in the CDR3. V shed 1 base and J shed 7 bases, with 10 bases lying between them. Per germline, CDR1 GTSNPN and CDR2 SVGIG (reference sequence).

Notes on this clone: This same CDR3 is encoded by further DNA sequences in the sample. The chain has TRBV7-2 and TRBJ1-2; D is ambiguous. V lost 0 bases and J 2 bases, leaving 7 bases between the germline ends. This CDR3 is 14 amino acids long. The V gene's germline CDR1 is SGHTA and CDR2 FQGNSA. The DNA for the CDR3 is TGTGCCAGCAGCTTAGCCGGGGTAAACTATGGCTACACCTTC. Translated, it gives CASSLAGVNYGYTF.

The V call is TRBV29-1, the J call TRBJ1-2, with D possibly TRBD1 on 5 matching bases. The CDR3 is 12 residues long. The ends were cut back, 4 bases at V and 7 bases at J, with 13 bases in the middle. Germline CDR1 is SQVTM and CDR2 is ANQGSEA. In nucleotides, the CDR3 is TGCAGCGTTGCGGCAGGGATCAGTGGCTACACCTTC. Translating it yields CSVAAGISGYTF.

The chain has TRBV30 and TRBJ1-3; maybe TRBD1 (5 bases). Trimming removed 2 bases from V and 7 bases from J, with 18 bases in between. The germline gives CDR1 GTSNPN, CDR2 SVGIG (reference sequence). The CDR3 is 15 amino acids. CDR3 loop: CAWSPPGLLGNTIYF. CDR3 nucleotide sequence: TGTGCCTGGAGTCCACCGGGGCTCTTGGGCAACACCATATATTTT.

The chain uses TRBV9 and TRBJ1-2; a weak D match, TRBD1 (6 bases). The germline V gene encodes CDR1 SGDLS and CDR2 YYNGEE. The V end lost 3 bases, the J end lost 8 bases, and 29 bases lay between the germline ends. This CDR3 is 18 amino acids long. The CDR3 DNA sequence: TGTGCCAGCAGCGCCAACTCAATGGGGACAAGCTCCTTGGGAGGCTACACCTTC. Its protein is CASSANSMGTSSLGGYTF.

This clone was seen ten or more times. The chain links TRBV5-1 to TRBJ1-1; D unresolved. Germline V gene data show CDR1 as SGHRS and CDR2 as YFSETQ. Between the trimmed V and J ends, which lost 3 bases and 5 bases, there was a span of 14 bases. The CDR3 length is 14 residues. The CDR3: CASSSASGETEAFF. DNA for the CDR3: TGCGCCAGCAGCTCCGCGTCTGGGGAAACTGAAGCTTTCTTT.

V and J are TRBV11-2 and TRBJ1-2; D is possibly TRBD1 (6 bases). Trimming took 6 bases from V and 5 from J, leaving 13 bases between them. Germline CDR1 and CDR2: SGHAT and FQNNGV. CDR3 length: 13 amino acids. DNA for the CDR3: TGTGCCAGCAGTTTTTCAGGGGCTTATGGCTACACCTTC. It is translated as CASSFSGAYGYTF.

The chain couples TRBV12-5 to TRBJ2-1, with 15 bases fitting TRBD2. V was pared by 3 bases and J by 4 bases, with 7 bases of the junction left unmatched. The germline V gene has CDR1 LGHNT and CDR2 FRNRAP. This CDR3 is 18 amino acids long. The CDR3 DNA reads as TGTGCTAGTGGTTTTCCCTGGACTAGCGGGAGGGCATACAATGAGCAGTTCTTC. Translation gives CASGFPWTSGRAYNEQFF.

This clone has a single count. This chain joins TRBV4-2 and TRBJ2-5, with 11 bases matching TRBD2. This CDR3 comprises 18 residues. CDR1 is LGHNA, CDR2 YNFKEQ, per germline. Trimming cost V 0 bases and J 2 bases; bases outside gene matches: 8. The chain's CDR3 is CASSQDLSGGANQETQYF. CDR3 sequence (DNA): TGTGCCAGCAGCCAAGATCTTAGCGGGGGGGCCAATCAAGAGACCCAGTACTTC.

The chain recombines TRBV4-1 with TRBJ2-2; 9 nucleotides agree with TRBD2. From germline, CDR1 is MGHRA and CDR2 YSYEKL. V shed 2 bases, J shed 2 bases, and the junction held 6 bases outside the gene matches. This CDR3 is built from 17 residues. The CDR3 reads CASSQHSGGINTGELFF. Here the CDR3 DNA reads TGCGCCAGCAGCCAACATAGCGGGGGAATAAACACCGGGGAGCTGTTTTTT.

As to this clone: This sample includes further DNA sequences coding for the same CDR3. The chain is built from TRBV5-6 and TRBJ1-2; D call uncertain. The CDR3 contains 12 residues. V was pared by 0 bases and J by 8 bases, with 8 bases between. CDR1 SGHDT and CDR2 YYEEEE come from the germline V gene. DNA of the CDR3: TGTGCCAGCAGCTTGGAGGGCTACGGCTACACCTTC. Protein sequence: CASSLEGYGYTF.

This clone was counted between two and nine times. J is TRBJ1-5 and V is TRBV27; possibly TRBD1 for D (5 bases). Looked up from germline, CDR1 is MNHEY and CDR2 is SMNVEV (reference sequence). Trimming took off 5 bases at V and 2 bases at J, with 10 bases between the two ends. The CDR3 contains 14 residues. The CDR3 spells CASSPLGGNQPQHF. The CDR3 DNA is TGTGCCAGCAGTCCCCTGGGGGGCAATCAGCCCCAGCATTTT.

This clone was observed a single time. The chain is built from TRBV5-5 and TRBJ2-7; D is unclear. V shed 4 bases and J shed 7 bases, with 9 bases lying between them. The CDR3 is made up of 11 amino acids. Germline assignment: CDR1 SGHKS and CDR2 YYEKEE (reference sequence). The CDR3 region has the DNA TGTGCCAGCAGCACGGAGTGGGAGCAGTACTTC. Translating gives CASSTEWEQYF.

V usage is TRBV25-1 and J usage is TRBJ2-7; 9 bases line up with TRBD2. The CDR3 runs 14 residues. Losses at the gene ends were 2 bases for V and 5 bases for J; bases not matched to a gene: 4. Germline V lookup: CDR1 MGHDK, CDR2 SYGVNS. The CDR3 nucleotides read TGTGCCAGCAGTGAAACCGGACTAGCGAACGAGCAGTACTTC. Translated, it gives CASSETGLANEQYF.

This chain joins TRBV12-5 and TRBJ2-7, with D perhaps given as TRBD1 or TRBD2 (5 bases each). This CDR3 comprises 12 residues. Trimming pared 0 bases from V and 10 bases from J, leaving 10 bases between. CDR1 and CDR2 from the germline V gene are LGHNT and FRNRAP. CDR3 amino acids: CASGLVRGVQYF. The CDR3 DNA is TGTGCTAGTGGTTTGGTACGAGGGGTCCAGTACTTC.

The gene calls are TRBV6-5 and TRBJ2-3; a weak D match, TRBD2 (6 bases). Germline values: CDR1 MNHEY, CDR2 SVGAGI. Trimming took off 6 bases at V and 4 bases at J, with 17 bases between the two ends. The CDR3 is 15 residues long. CDR3 region: CASSRDSKRADTQYF. DNA for the CDR3: TGTGCCAGCAGCCGGGACTCAAAGAGGGCAGATACGCAGTATTTT.

DNA of the CDR3: TGTGCCAGCAGTGAAGACCCACACTCATCAGAAAAACTGTTTTTT. Its protein is CASSEDPHSSEKLFF. The chain is built from TRBV6-1 and TRBJ1-4; D unresolved. CDR1 MNHNS and CDR2 SASEGT come from the germline V gene. V lost 1 base and J lost 8, with 14 bases in between. CDR3 length: 15 amino acids.